These 18 T cell receptor beta chains were all obtained from the same sample, sequenced in a study of OX40 agonist ivuxolimab in advanced cancers. Clones were read by immunoSEQ multiplex PCR, and TCRdb kept only the in-frame ones, dropping some. Of roughly 73,000 clones in the sample, roughly 86% are singletons; the top ten hold around 2.4%. The sequencing used CD4+ or CD8+ T cells sorted from blood, collected in a trial of the OX40 agonist ivuxolimab. These TCRs come from an adult with an advanced solid tumor such as melanoma, head and neck, liver or kidney cancer.

The chain links TRBV6-5 to TRBJ2-7; D may be TRBD2 (6 bases). The length of the CDR3 is 14 residues. Germline-derived CDR1 and CDR2 are MNHEY and SVGAGI. Trimming removed 6 bases at V and 4 bases at J, with 16 bases between. CDR3 sequence (DNA): TGTGCCAGCAGGCATCGGGAGAGGGTTTACGAGCAGTACTTC. This sequence encodes CASRHRERVYEQYF.

This sequence joins TRBV5-5 and TRBJ2-7; D not resolved. The CDR3 consists of 13 residues. Trimming cost V 1 base and J 2 bases, with 7 bases left between them. Germline CDR1 reads SGHKS; CDR2 reads YYEKEE (reference sequence). CDR3 bases: TGTGCCAGCAGCTTGTCGGTGGCCTACGAGCAGTACTTC. This translates into CASSLSVAYEQYF.

V gene TRBV25-1 combines with J gene TRBJ1-4; 11 bases align to TRBD1. CDR3 length equals 16 residues. Trimming cost V 7 bases and J 0 bases; bases outside gene matches: 4. CDR1 and CDR2 (germline): MGHDK, SYGVNS. CDR3 amino acids: CASTPGQGATNEKLFF. The CDR3 bases are TGTGCCAGCACTCCGGGACAGGGGGCAACTAATGAAAAACTGTTTTTT. The complete variable domain, with remaining parts taken from reference TRBV25-1 and TRBJ1-4, reads EADIYQTPRYLVIGTGKKITLECSQTMGHDKMYWYQQDPGMELHLIHYSYGVNSTEKGDLSSESTVSRIRTEHFPLTLESARPSHTSQYLCASTPGQGATNEKLFFGSGTQLSVL.

This chain connects TRBV7-2 to TRBJ2-3, with 7 bases matching TRBD2. V trimming: 4 bases; J trimming: 1 base; junction bases outside the gene matches: 5. Germline V gene data show CDR1 as SGHTA and CDR2 as FQGNSA. The CDR3 contains 15 residues. The CDR3 loop is CASSSRGGGTDTQYF. CDR3 coding DNA: TGTGCCAGCAGCTCCCGGGGAGGGGGCACAGATACGCAGTATTTT.

DNA of the CDR3: TGTGCCAGCAGTGTGGAGGGAGGGCGACGCTATGGCTACACCTTC. Residues: CASSVEGGRRYGYTF. V is TRBV28 and J is TRBJ1-2; D remains unclear. V was trimmed by 5 bases and J by 4 bases, leaving 17 bases between them. CDR1 and CDR2 (germline): MDHEN, SYDVKM. This CDR3 region has 15 residues.

In its sample, this clone was seen once. The V call is TRBV28, the J call TRBJ1-2; D unclear. Trimming removed 3 bases at V and 8 bases at J, with 16 bases between. The germline V gene encodes CDR1 MDHEN and CDR2 SYDVKM. The CDR3 runs to 14 residues. The CDR3 is CASSFVPPSEGYTF. In DNA, the CDR3 is TGTGCCAGCAGTTTCGTCCCCCCTTCAGAAGGCTACACCTTC.

The chain is built from TRBV5-1 and TRBJ2-5, with TRBD2 identical over 10 bases. CDR1 and CDR2 from the germline V gene are SGHRS and YFSETQ. The CDR3 runs 15 residues. The ends lost 2 bases at V and 2 bases at J; junction bases unmatched: 3. The CDR3 reads CASSLLAGPQETQYF. The CDR3 DNA follows: TGCGCCAGCAGCTTACTAGCGGGGCCACAAGAGACCCAGTACTTC.

V usage is TRBV7-9 and J usage is TRBJ2-1, with TRBD2 matching over 8 bases. J was trimmed by 14 bases and V by 5 bases; bases with no gene match: 11. Looked up from germline, CDR1 is SEHNR and CDR2 is FQNEAQ (reference sequence). The CDR3 has 13 residues. CDR3 sequence (DNA): TGTGCCAGCAGCCGAGATGGGACTAGTGGGGAGTTCTTC. This codes for CASSRDGTSGEFF.

Note on this clone: The sample carries other DNA sequences with the same CDR3. The chain recombines TRBV2 with TRBJ1-2; D call uncertain. This CDR3 contains 14 residues. Between the trimmed V and J ends, which lost 1 base and 4 bases, there was a span of 10 bases. Germline assignment: CDR1 SNHLY and CDR2 FYNNEI. The CDR3 loop is CASSEGASIYGYTF. In nucleotides, the CDR3 is TGTGCCAGCAGTGAAGGGGCCTCTATCTATGGCTACACCTTC. The complete variable domain, with remaining parts taken from reference TRBV2 and TRBJ1-2, reads EPEVTQTPSHQVTQMGQEVILRCVPISNHLYFYWYRQILGQKVEFLVSFYNNEISEKSEIFDDQFSVERPDGSNFTLKIRSTKLEDSAMYFCASSEGASIYGYTFGSGTRLTVV.

J is TRBJ1-2 and V is TRBV18; D possibly corresponds to TRBD1 (5 bases). The V gene's germline CDR1 is KGHSH and CDR2 LQKENI. The CDR3 contains 14 residues. V was clipped by 5 bases and J by 5 bases, with 15 bases between them. The CDR3 reads CASSEAGTDYGYTF. The CDR3 DNA follows: TGTGCCAGCTCAGAAGCAGGGACCGATTATGGCTACACCTTC.

This chain uses TRBV6-1 with TRBJ2-5; 11 nucleotides line up with TRBD2. The V segment lost 6 bases and the J segment 4 bases; nucleotides outside the gene matches: 1. CDR1 and CDR2 from the germline V gene are MNHNS and SASEGT. The CDR3 contains 13 residues. In DNA form, the CDR3 reads TGTGCCAGCAGGACTAGCGGGATAGAGACCCAGTACTTC. This sequence encodes CASRTSGIETQYF.

The chain uses TRBV6-4 and TRBJ2-3, with D possibly being TRBD1 (6 bases). CDR1 and CDR2 from the germline V gene are MRHNA and SNTAGT. With 11 bases removed from V and 2 bases from J, the gap between germline ends came to 14 bases. CDR3 size: 13 residues. CDR3 residues: CAVRDTNTDTQYF. The CDR3 nucleotides are TGTGCCGTCCGGGACACTAACACAGATACGCAGTATTTT.

The V gene is TRBV5-4, the J gene TRBJ2-5; TRBD2 aligns across 10 bases. Gene TRBJ2-7 matches the end of the DNA better, so the J call may be wrong. The CDR3 extends over 15 amino acids. Germline V gene sequence: CDR1 SGHNT, CDR2 YYREEE (reference sequence). The CDR3: CASSLGTSGIYEQYF. The CDR3 DNA is TGTGCCAGCAGCTTGGGGACTAGCGGCATCTACGAGCAGTACTTC.

This chain uses TRBV5-4 with TRBJ2-1; 9 bases fit TRBD1. The CDR3 is 17 amino acids. V trimming: 0 bases; J trimming: 0 bases; junction bases outside the gene matches: 4. In germline, CDR1 is SGHNT, CDR2 YYREEE (reference sequence). CDR3 DNA sequence: TGTGCCAGCAGCTTGGGGACAGGGGCGAGCTCCTACAATGAGCAGTTCTTC. It specifies CASSLGTGASSYNEQFF. The full variable domain, with the rest looked up from reference TRBV5-4 and TRBJ2-1, is ETGVTQSPTHLIKTRGQQVTLRCSSQSGHNTVSWYQQALGQGPQFIFQYYREEENGRGNFPPRFSGLQFPNYSSELNVNALELDDSALYLCASSLGTGASSYNEQFFGPGTRLTVL.

V is TRBV7-6 and J is TRBJ1-1; D not certain. The CDR3 has 11 amino acids. Trimming took 1 base from V and 10 from J, leaving 7 bases between them. CDR1 and CDR2 (germline): SGHVS, FNYEAQ. CDR3 amino acids: CASSLGGVAFF. Here the CDR3 DNA reads TGTGCCAGCAGCTTAGGAGGCGTAGCTTTCTTT.

This chain connects TRBV11-2 to TRBJ2-7, with D maybe TRBD1 (6 bases). Germline V gene sequence: CDR1 SGHAT, CDR2 FQNNGV. The CDR3 consists of 14 residues. V was cut by 5 bases and J by 3 bases, with 14 bases left in between. CDR3 residues: CASSLTGTYYEQYF. The CDR3 DNA reads TGTGCCAGCAGCCTCACCGGGACATACTACGAGCAGTACTTC.

The CDR3, as DNA: TGTGCCAGCTCATCCAACAACGTCGGAGCTTTCTTT. Translation gives CASSSNNVGAFF. The chain employs TRBV18 and TRBJ1-1; D remains ambiguous. The CDR3 runs to 12 residues. Germline V gene lookup returns CDR1 KGHSH and CDR2 LQKENI. Trimming pared 5 bases from V and 10 bases from J, leaving 14 bases between.

The V call is TRBV7-6, the J call TRBJ1-5; possible D gene TRBD1, 5 bases. This CDR3 spans 15 amino acids. In germline, CDR1 is SGHVS, CDR2 FNYEAQ. The V gene lost 6 bases and the J gene lost 4 bases, with 16 bases spanning the gap. This CDR3 reads CASSPGPLGNQPQHF. The CDR3 DNA follows: TGTGCCAGCAGTCCGGGACCCCTCGGGAATCAGCCCCAGCATTTT.